The clone carrying this T cell receptor (beta chain) came up a few times. Arm-PCR of CDR3 regions with iRepertoire HTBI primers generated TCR beta libraries. TCRdb re-called the multiplex PCR reads with MiXCR, one entry per CDR3 protein. The data hold hundreds of thousands of distinct CDR3 sequences, with around an eighth observed a single time. This sample stems from a study of regulatory T cells in long-lasting Graves disease. V gave up 6 bases and J gave up 6 bases; unmatched junction bases: 20. The length of the CDR3 is 19 residues. Germline V gene sequence: CDR1 MNHNS, CDR2 SASEGT. The time point was: newly diagnosed GD, antithyroid drugs for less than 3 months. PBMC-extracted RNA yielded the TCR library. Separately, the same data were catalogued under a study of T cells in Graves' hyperthyroidism and ophthalmopathy. That publication notes: Diagnosis rested on symptoms, serum thyroxine and TRAb, thyroid ultrasound, and orbital computed tomography.

The clonotype comes from a man younger than 45 with Graves disease. Sequenced here: peripheral blood mononuclear cells (PBMCs), sampled at new diagnosis, from a patient treated with antithyroid drugs. The gene calls are TRBV6-1 and TRBJ2-2, with TRBD2 matching 9 bases. The CDR3 loop is CASSFRGLASGKLAGELFF. CDR3 coding DNA: TGTGCCAGCAGCTTTAGGGGATTGGCTAGCGGGAAATTGGCCGGGGAGCTGTTTTTT.